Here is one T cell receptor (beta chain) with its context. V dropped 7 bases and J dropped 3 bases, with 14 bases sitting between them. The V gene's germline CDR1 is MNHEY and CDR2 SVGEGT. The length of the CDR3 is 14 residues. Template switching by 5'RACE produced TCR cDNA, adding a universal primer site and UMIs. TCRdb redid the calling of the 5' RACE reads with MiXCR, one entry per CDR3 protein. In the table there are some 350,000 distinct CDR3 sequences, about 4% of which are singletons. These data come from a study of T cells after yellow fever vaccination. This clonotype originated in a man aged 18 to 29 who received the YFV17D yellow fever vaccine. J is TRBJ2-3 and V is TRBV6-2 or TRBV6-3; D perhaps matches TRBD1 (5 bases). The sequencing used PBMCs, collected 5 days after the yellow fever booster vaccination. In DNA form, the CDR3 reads TGTGCCAGCACAGGGCCGTCCCGGACAGATACGCAGTATTTT. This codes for CASTGPSRTDTQYF.